This TCR beta chain was sequenced for a study of blood T cell repertoires in COVID-19. Study-wide background: Samples of COVID-19 (acute and convalescent) were obtained from the United States, Italy and Spain. From T cells, B-cell-depleted T cells, or PBMCs came the material, which was cDNA or gDNA.

The Seattle site enrolled patients during active infection and followed them longitudinally. J was trimmed by 4 bases and V by 3 bases; bases with no gene match: 7. Germline CDR1 and CDR2: SGHNT and YENEEA. The CDR3 runs 15 residues. Clones were sequenced by immunoSEQ multiplex PCR, and TCRdb holds only the in-frame ones, with some missing. The repertoire holds about 350,000 clones, with roughly nine tenths as singletons. Sequencing was carried out using peripheral blood. This clonotype was obtained from a woman between 55 and 75 years old with COVID-19, enrolled during active disease. The chain carries TRBV11-3 and TRBJ2-7, with 9 bases aligning to TRBD1. CDR3 amino acids: CASSLEGQGFYEQYF. DNA for the CDR3: TGTGCCAGCAGCTTGGAGGGACAGGGTTTTTACGAGCAGTACTTC.